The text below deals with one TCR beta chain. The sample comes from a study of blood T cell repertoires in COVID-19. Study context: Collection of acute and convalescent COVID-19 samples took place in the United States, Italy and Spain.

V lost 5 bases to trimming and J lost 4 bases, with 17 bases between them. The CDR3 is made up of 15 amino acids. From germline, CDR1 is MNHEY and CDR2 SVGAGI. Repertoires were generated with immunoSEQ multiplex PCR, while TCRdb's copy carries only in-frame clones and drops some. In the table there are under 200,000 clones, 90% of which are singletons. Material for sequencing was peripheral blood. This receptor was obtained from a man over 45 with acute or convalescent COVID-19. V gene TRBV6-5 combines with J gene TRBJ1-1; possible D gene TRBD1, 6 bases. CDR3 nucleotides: TGTGCCAGCAGTCCGACAGGTTATCCCCGCACTGAAGCTTTCTTT. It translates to CASSPTGYPRTEAFF.